Sequencing of this T cell receptor (beta chain) was carried out in a study of technical replicates of blood from a few donors. The V end lost 6 bases, the J end lost 8 bases, and 15 bases lay between the germline ends. Germline V lookup: CDR1 MGHDK, CDR2 SYGVNS. CDR3 length: 13 residues. The table came from immunoSEQ multiplex PCR; TCRdb's copy has only in-frame clones and leaves some out. The table shows 70,000 to 95,000 clones, with about 91% occurring only once. The sequenced material came from T cells isolated from PBMCs. This clonotype originated in a human donor in good health. Some clones in this sample may be carry-over from other donors' samples. V usage is TRBV25-1 and J usage is TRBJ2-3, with D possibly matching TRBD2 (6 bases). CDR3 sequence (DNA): TGTGCCAGCAGCCCGGCGGGGATAGGTACGCAGTATTTT. It is translated as CASSPAGIGTQYF. Using reference TRBV25-1 and TRBJ2-3 for the parts outside the CDR3, the full variable domain is EADIYQTPRYLVIGTGKKITLECSQTMGHDKMYWYQQDPGMELHLIHYSYGVNSTEKGDLSSESTVSRIRTEHFPLTLESARPSHTSQYLCASSPAGIGTQYFGPGTRLTVL.